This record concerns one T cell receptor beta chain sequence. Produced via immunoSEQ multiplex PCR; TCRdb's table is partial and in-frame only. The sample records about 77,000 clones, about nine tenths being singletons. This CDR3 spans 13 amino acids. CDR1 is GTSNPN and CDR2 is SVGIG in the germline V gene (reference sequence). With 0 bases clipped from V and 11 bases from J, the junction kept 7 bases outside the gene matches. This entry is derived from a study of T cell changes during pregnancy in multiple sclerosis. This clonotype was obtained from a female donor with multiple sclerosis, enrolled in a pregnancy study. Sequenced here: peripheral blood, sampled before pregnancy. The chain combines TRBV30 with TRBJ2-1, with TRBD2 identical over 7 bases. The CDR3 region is CAWSVERRGKQFF. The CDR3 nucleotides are TGTGCCTGGAGTGTTGAGAGGCGGGGGAAGCAGTTCTTC.